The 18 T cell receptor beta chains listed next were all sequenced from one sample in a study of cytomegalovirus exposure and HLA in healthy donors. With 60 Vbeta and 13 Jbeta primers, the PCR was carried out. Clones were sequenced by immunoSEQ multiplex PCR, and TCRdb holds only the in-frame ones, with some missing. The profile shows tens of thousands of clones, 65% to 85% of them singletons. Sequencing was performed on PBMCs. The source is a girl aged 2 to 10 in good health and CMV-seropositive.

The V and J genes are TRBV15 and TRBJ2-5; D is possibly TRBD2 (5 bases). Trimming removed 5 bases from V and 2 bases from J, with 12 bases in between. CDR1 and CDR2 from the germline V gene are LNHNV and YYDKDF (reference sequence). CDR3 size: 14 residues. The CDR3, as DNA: TGTGCCACCAGCCTTCCGGGAAATCAAGAGACCCAGTACTTC. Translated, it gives CATSLPGNQETQYF. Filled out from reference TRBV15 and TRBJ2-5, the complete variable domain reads DAMVIQNPRYQVTQFGKPVTLSCSQTLNHNVMYWYQQKSSQAPKLLFHYYDKDFNNEADTPDNFQSRRPNTSFCFLDIRSPGLGDTAMYLCATSLPGNQETQYFGPGTRLLVL.

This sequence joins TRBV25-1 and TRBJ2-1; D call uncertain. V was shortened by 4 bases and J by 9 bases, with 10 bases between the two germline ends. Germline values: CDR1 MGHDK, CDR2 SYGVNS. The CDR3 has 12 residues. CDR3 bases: TGTGCCAGCAGTGCTGGTTCGGGTGAGCAGTTCTTC. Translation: CASSAGSGEQFF.

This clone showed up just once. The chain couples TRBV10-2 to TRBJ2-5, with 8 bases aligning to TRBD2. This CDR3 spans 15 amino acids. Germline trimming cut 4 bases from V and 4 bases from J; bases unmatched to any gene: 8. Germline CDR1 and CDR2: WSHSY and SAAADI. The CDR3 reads CASSGPAGVGETQYF. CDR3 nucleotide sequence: TGCGCCAGCAGTGGCCCAGCGGGAGTGGGAGAGACCCAGTACTTC.

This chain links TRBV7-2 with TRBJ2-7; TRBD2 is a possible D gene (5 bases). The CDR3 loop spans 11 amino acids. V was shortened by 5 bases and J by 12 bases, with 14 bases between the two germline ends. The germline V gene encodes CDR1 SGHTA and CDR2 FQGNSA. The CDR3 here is CASSGDSVAYF. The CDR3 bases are TGTGCCAGCAGCGGGGATAGCGTTGCGTACTTC.

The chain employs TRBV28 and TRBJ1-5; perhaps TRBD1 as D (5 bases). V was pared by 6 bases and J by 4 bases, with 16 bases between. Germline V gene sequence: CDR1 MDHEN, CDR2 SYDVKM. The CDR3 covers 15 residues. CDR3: CASRPPSTENQPQHF. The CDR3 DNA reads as TGTGCCAGCAGACCCCCCTCGACAGAGAATCAGCCCCAGCATTTT.

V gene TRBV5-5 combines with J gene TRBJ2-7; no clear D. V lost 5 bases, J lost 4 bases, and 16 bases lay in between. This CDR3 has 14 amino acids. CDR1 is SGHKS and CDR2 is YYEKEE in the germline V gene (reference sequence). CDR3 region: CASSSEPADYEQYF. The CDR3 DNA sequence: TGTGCCAGCAGTTCCGAACCTGCGGATTACGAGCAGTACTTC.

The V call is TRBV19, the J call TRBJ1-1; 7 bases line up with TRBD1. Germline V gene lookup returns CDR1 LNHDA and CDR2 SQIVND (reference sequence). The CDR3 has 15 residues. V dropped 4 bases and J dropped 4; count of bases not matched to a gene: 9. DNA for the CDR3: TGTGCCAGTAGTACCGACAGGGTGGGGGCCACTGAAGCTTTCTTT. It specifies CASSTDRVGATEAFF.

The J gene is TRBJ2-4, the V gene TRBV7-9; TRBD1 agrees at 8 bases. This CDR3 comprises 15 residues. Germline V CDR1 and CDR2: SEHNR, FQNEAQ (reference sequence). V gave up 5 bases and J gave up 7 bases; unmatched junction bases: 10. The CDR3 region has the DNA TGTGCCAGCAGCCAACGGACAGGGAGCGTGAACATTCAGTACTTC. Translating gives CASSQRTGSVNIQYF.

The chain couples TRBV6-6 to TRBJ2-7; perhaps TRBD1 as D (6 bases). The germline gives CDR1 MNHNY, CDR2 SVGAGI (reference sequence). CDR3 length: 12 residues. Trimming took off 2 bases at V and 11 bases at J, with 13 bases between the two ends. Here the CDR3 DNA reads TGTGCCAGCAGTTACCCAGGGGAAGAGGAGTACTTC. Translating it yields CASSYPGEEEYF.

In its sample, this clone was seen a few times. CDR3 residues: CASSLSSGGSYEQYF. Here the CDR3 DNA reads TGTGCCAGCAGTCTCAGTTCAGGGGGCTCCTACGAGCAGTACTTC. The chain recombines TRBV28 with TRBJ2-7; 7 positions match TRBD1. Germline V gene data show CDR1 as MDHEN and CDR2 as SYDVKM. V dropped 5 bases and J dropped 0; count of bases not matched to a gene: 7. This CDR3 region has 15 residues.

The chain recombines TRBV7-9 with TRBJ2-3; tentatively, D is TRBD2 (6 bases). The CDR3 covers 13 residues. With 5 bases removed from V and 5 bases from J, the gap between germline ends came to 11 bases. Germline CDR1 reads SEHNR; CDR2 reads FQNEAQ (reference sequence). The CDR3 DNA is TGTGCCAGCAGCGACTCAGCGGGAGATACGCAGTATTTT. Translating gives CASSDSAGDTQYF.

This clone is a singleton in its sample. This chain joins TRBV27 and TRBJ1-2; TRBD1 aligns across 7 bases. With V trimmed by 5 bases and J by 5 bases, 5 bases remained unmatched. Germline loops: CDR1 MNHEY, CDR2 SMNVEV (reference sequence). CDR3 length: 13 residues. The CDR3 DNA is TGTGCCAGCAGTCGTCGACAGGGTTATGGCTACACCTTC. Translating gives CASSRRQGYGYTF.

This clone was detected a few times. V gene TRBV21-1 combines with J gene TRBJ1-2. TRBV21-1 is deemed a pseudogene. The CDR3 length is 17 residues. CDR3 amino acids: CASSKSSGGQNPYGYTF. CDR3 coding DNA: TGTGCCAGCAGCAAATCGTCCGGGGGGCAGAACCCCTATGGCTACACCTTC.

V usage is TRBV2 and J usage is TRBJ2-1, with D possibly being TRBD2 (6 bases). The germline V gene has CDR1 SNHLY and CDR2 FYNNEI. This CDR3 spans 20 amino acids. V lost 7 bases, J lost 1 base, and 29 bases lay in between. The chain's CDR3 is CASIGPLADQTSGSYNEQFF. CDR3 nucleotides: TGTGCCAGCATTGGGCCCTTAGCGGACCAAACCTCGGGGTCCTACAATGAGCAGTTCTTC.

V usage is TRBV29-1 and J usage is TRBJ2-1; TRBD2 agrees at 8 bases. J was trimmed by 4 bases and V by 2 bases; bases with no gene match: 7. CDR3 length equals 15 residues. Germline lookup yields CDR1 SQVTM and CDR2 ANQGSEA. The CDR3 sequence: CSVEFLLAEYNEQFF. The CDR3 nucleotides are TGCAGCGTTGAATTTCTACTAGCGGAGTACAATGAGCAGTTCTTC.

This CDR3 is CAILEGTEAFF. The CDR3 coding sequence is TGTGCCATATTGGAGGGCACTGAAGCTTTCTTT. This chain uses TRBV6-5 with TRBJ1-1; no clear D. This CDR3 comprises 11 residues. Germline CDR1 is MNHEY and CDR2 is SVGAGI. Trimming left V 10 bases short and J 4 bases short, with 10 bases between.

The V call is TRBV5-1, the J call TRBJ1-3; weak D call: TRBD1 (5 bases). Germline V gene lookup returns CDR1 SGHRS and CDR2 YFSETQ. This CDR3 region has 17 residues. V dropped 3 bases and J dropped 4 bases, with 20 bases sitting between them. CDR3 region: CASSSGTSLAPGNTIYF. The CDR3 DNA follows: TGCGCCAGCAGCTCAGGGACTTCTCTTGCCCCCGGAAACACCATATATTTT.

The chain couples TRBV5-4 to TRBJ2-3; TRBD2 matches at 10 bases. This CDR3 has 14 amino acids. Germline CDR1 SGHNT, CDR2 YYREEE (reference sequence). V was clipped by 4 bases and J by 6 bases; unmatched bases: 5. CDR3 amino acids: CASSPNSGGDTQYF. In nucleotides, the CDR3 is TGTGCCAGCAGCCCCAATAGCGGGGGGGATACGCAGTATTTT.